This is a list of T cell receptor beta chains from one sample in a study of glioma-infiltrating T cells after dendritic cell vaccination. Profiled with immunoSEQ multiplex PCR; TCRdb holds only in-frame clones, not every one. Here the sample spans some 90,000 clones, 75% to 90% being singletons. The material was blood, obtained after dendritic cell vaccination. Every receptor here comes from a human donor with glioblastoma. Each CDR3 is given with its conserved first and last residue.

cdr3_length j_call v_call cdr3_aa
17 TRBJ2-5 TRBV5-6 CASSLARAGYGPETQYF
14 TRBJ2-1 TRBV27 CASSPGLGYNEQFF
17 TRBJ2-1 TRBV7-9 CASSLNPSGRSYNEQFF
14 TRBJ1-4 TRBV19 CASSTTGQVEKLFF
17 TRBJ2-7 TRBV14 CASSLLSLAGDRYEQYF
15 TRBJ2-1 TRBV7-2 CASSARLAGRNEQFF
12 TRBJ2-3 TRBV7-2 CASSPHTDTQYF
15 TRBJ1-2 TRBV4-1 CASSQERTGYYGYTF
13 TRBJ1-1 TRBV6-5 CASSYSLNQGAFF
13 TRBJ1-3 TRBV7-8 CASSSFSGNTIYF
15 TRBJ1-2 TRBV9 CASSVAGGGANGYTF
15 TRBJ2-2 TRBV9 CASSVEAANTGELFF
15 TRBJ1-3 TRBV5-1 CASGGGGGGGNTIYF
14 TRBJ2-3 TRBV7-9 CASSLGLAADTQYF
14 TRBJ1-4 TRBV5-6 CASSLVATNEKLFF
15 TRBJ2-3 TRBV5-1 CASRHLAGSTDTQYF
13 TRBJ1-2 TRBV28 CASSLQGALSVTF
15 TRBJ2-1 TRBV5-6 CASSRRTGKSNEQFF
15 TRBJ2-7 TRBV5-4 CASSLGGTRSGEQYF
13 TRBJ1-5 TRBV12-5 CASGREEGQPQHF
16 TRBJ2-7 TRBV12-5 CASSLPNPGGSYEQYF
14 TRBJ1-1 TRBV7-2 CASSLEGTGGVAFF
12 TRBJ2-1 TRBV5-5 CASSFTGEEQFF
14 TRBJ2-3 TRBV6-5 CASSGGLSTDTQYF
11 TRBJ2-7 TRBV6-1 CASKFDSTFRF
15 TRBJ1-4 TRBV18 CASSPEQGWGEKLFF
15 TRBJ1-3 TRBV5-4 CASSFLGQESNTIYF
16 TRBJ2-7 TRBV4-1 CASSQVERGGSYEQYF
17 TRBJ1-5 TRBV4-2 CASSRAGGYEGDQPQHF
16 TRBJ2-3 TRBV9 CASSVDSGGTSDTQYF
16 TRBJ2-1 TRBV19 CASSSIWGTGLWEQFF
15 TRBJ1-5 TRBV2 CASSGQGGSNQPQHF
13 TRBJ1-5 TRBV28 CASRNYNNQPQHF
16 TRBJ2-1 TRBV19 CASSTRTSGRLYEQFF
13 TRBJ2-1 TRBV7-9 CASSLDTINEQFF
15 TRBJ1-1 TRBV28 CASSSPSRAYTEAFF
14 TRBJ2-1 TRBV9 CASSVVGSYNEQFF
14 TRBJ2-3 TRBV15 CATSRDQGTGSQYF
14 TRBJ1-2 TRBV19 CASTHARGYYGYTF
16 TRBJ1-2 TRBV27 CASRPGQGNFNYGYTF
16 TRBJ1-1 TRBV13 CASSSRQGAEGTEAFF
16 TRBJ1-6 TRBV10-3 CAISEGLRDRNSPLHF
16 TRBJ2-1 TRBV9 CASSYRTGGWYNEQFF
13 TRBJ2-3 TRBV25-1 CASSDIRRDTQYF
16 TRBJ1-2 TRBV7-9 CASSPDSREEWEGYTF
14 TRBJ1-6 TRBV9 CASSVVDSYSPLHF
14 TRBJ1-1 TRBV11-2 CASSLVGGGTEAFF
16 TRBJ2-7 TRBV5-4 CASSPGTGRFTYEQYF
14 TRBJ1-2 TRBV5-4 CASSLVTGIYGYTF
18 TRBJ2-5 TRBV4-2 CASSQDGNSGRVRETQHF
16 TRBJ2-3 TRBV5-1 CASRPGLAGITDTQYF
13 TRBJ2-2 TRBV27 CASSFGRSGELFF
14 TRBJ1-2 TRBV9 CASSVGGGAGGYTF
16 TRBJ2-4 TRBV5-4 CASSLEASGGANIQYF
14 TRBJ1-5 TRBV6-5 CASGGTASNQPQHF